Shown below are 32 T cell receptor beta chains from a single sample sequenced in a study of HIV-infected children after antiretroviral therapy interruption. A 3' RACE protocol on RNA, with unique molecular identifiers, produced the TCR library. TCRdb called the 3' RACE reads again in MiXCR, with one record for every CDR3 protein. The sample records about 89,000 distinct CDR3 sequences, about 7% being singletons. The treatment: PENTA 11 planned treatment interruption arm or continuous ART arm. Here the sequenced sample was CD45RA+ CD4+ T cells from PBMCs, pooled from several time points, taken from a donor given antiretroviral therapy, either interrupted or continuous. Subset defined: naive CD4+ CD45RA+ CD45RO- T cells. Receptors originate from a pool of human donors with HIV.

Ten or more counts support this clonotype. V and J are TRBV19 and TRBJ2-1; TRBD1 or TRBD2 may be the D gene (5 bases each). Between the trimmed V and J ends, which lost 3 bases and 10 bases, there was a span of 13 bases. The CDR3 runs 13 residues. Germline CDR1 reads LNHDA; CDR2 reads SQIVND (reference sequence). For the CDR3, the DNA is TGTGCCAGTAGTATTGTCGGGACCACCGAGCAGTTCTTC. It encodes CASSIVGTTEQFF.

This clonotype was seen ten or more times. The rearrangement links TRBV5-4 to TRBJ1-4; TRBD1 matches 7 bases. The CDR3 totals 11 residues. Germline-derived CDR1 and CDR2 are SGHNT and YYREEE (reference sequence). The chain's CDR3 is CLQGANEKLFF. The CDR3 DNA follows: TGTCTCCAGGGGGCTAATGAAAAACTGTTTTTT.

This clonotype was found many times. The chain joins TRBV30 to TRBJ2-5; no clear D gene. V dropped 0 bases and J dropped 5 bases, with 1 base sitting between them. Germline V CDR1 and CDR2: GTSNPN, SVGIG (reference sequence). The CDR3 covers 10 residues. The CDR3 nucleotides are TGTGCCTGGAGTGTGGAGACCCAGTACTTC. Translating it yields CAWSVETQYF.

This clonotype was seen repeatedly, ten times or more. This sequence joins TRBV20-1 and TRBJ2-1, with TRBD2 identical over 9 bases. Losses at the gene ends were 2 bases for V and 10 bases for J; bases not matched to a gene: 12. The germline V gene encodes CDR1 DFQATT and CDR2 SNEGSKA (reference sequence). CDR3 length: 15 amino acids. In DNA form, the CDR3 reads TGCAGTGCTAGAAGCCCAGCGGGAGGTGCGGGAGAGCAGTTCTTC. This encodes CSARSPAGGAGEQFF.

This clonotype showed up many times. The gene calls are TRBV12-3 or TRBV12-4 and TRBJ2-7; D remains ambiguous. The CDR3 extends over 13 amino acids. V shed 2 bases and J shed 4 bases, with 9 bases lying between them. CDR3 in DNA: TGTGCCAGCAGTTTACGGAACAAGTACGAGCAGTACTTC. Translation gives CASSLRNKYEQYF.

This clonotype was detected ten times or more. The chain recombines TRBV15 with TRBJ1-6, with a tentative D call TRBD1 (5 bases). The germline V gene encodes CDR1 LNHNV and CDR2 YYDKDF (reference sequence). Trimming removed 1 base at V and 10 bases at J, with 11 bases between. This CDR3 has 14 amino acids. This CDR3 is CATSRGGGGSPLHF. Here the CDR3 DNA reads TGTGCCACCAGCAGAGGGGGGGGTGGGTCACCCCTCCACTTT.

Ten or more counts support this clonotype. The CDR3 here is CATGTSGSQETQYF. In DNA form, the CDR3 reads TGTGCCACCGGGACTAGCGGGAGCCAAGAGACCCAGTACTTC. The chain uses TRBV10-3 and TRBJ2-5; 14 nucleotides line up with TRBD2. Trimming at V came to 10 bases and at J to 1 base, leaving 2 bases not matched to a gene. Per the germline V gene, CDR1 is ENHRY and CDR2 is SYGVKD. The CDR3 contains 14 residues.

The sample holds many counts of this clonotype. The genes are TRBV15 and TRBJ2-2; D is unresolved. Germline values: CDR1 LNHNV, CDR2 YYDKDF (reference sequence). Between the trimmed V and J ends, which lost 0 bases and 0 bases, there was a span of 8 bases. The CDR3 sequence is 16 residues long. The CDR3 reads CATSREPASNTGELFF. In DNA, the CDR3 is TGTGCCACCAGCAGAGAACCGGCGTCGAACACCGGGGAGCTGTTTTTT. Using reference TRBV15 and TRBJ2-2 for the parts outside the CDR3, the full variable domain is DAMVIQNPRYQVTQFGKPVTLSCSQTLNHNVMYWYQQKSSQAPKLLFHYYDKDFNNEADTPDNFQSRRPNTSFCFLDIRSPGLGDTAMYLCATSREPASNTGELFFGEGSRLTVL.

This clonotype was seen ten or more times. The chain is built from TRBV29-1 and TRBJ1-2; unclear D gene. Trimming took off 2 bases at V and 4 bases at J, with 8 bases between the two ends. Germline V CDR1 and CDR2: SQVTM, ANQGSEA. This CDR3 has 12 amino acids. The CDR3 loop reads CSVEKGGYGYTF. The CDR3 nucleotides read TGCAGCGTTGAAAAGGGAGGCTATGGCTACACCTTC.

The sample holds many counts of this clonotype. V and J are TRBV28 and TRBJ2-7; TRBD2 might be the D (6 bases). V lost 1 base and J 7 bases, leaving 20 bases between the germline ends. There are 16 residues in the CDR3. In germline, CDR1 is MDHEN, CDR2 SYDVKM. This CDR3 is CASSLFAPGSVVEQYF. CDR3 in DNA: TGTGCCAGCAGTTTATTCGCACCCGGGAGCGTGGTTGAGCAGTACTTC. The complete variable domain, with remaining parts taken from reference TRBV28 and TRBJ2-7, reads DVKVTQSSRYLVKRTGEKVFLECVQDMDHENMFWYRQDPGLGLRLIYFSYDVKMKEKGDIPEGYSVSREKKERFSLILESASTNQTSMYLCASSLFAPGSVVEQYFGPGTRLTVT.

This clonotype has ten or more counts. This CDR3 is CASRARAINQPQHF. Written as DNA, the CDR3 is TGTGCCAGCAGAGCCCGGGCTATCAATCAGCCCCAGCATTTT. The gene calls are TRBV7-9 and TRBJ1-5, with unresolved D. The length of the CDR3 is 14 residues. V gave up 6 bases and J gave up 3 bases, with 12 bases separating them. Per germline, CDR1 SEHNR and CDR2 FQNEAQ (reference sequence).

This clonotype showed up many times. Its ends do not fully match the called genes, so a read error is possible. This chain connects TRBV6-1 to TRBJ1-1; possibly TRBD1 for D (6 bases). The CDR3 is 13 residues long. Germline assignment: CDR1 MNHNS and CDR2 SASEGT. CDR3 protein: CASIETSRGVAFF. In nucleotides, the CDR3 is TGTGCCAGCATTGAAACCAGCAGGGGAGTTGCTTTCTTT.

At least ten counts were recorded for this clonotype. The V gene is TRBV7-9, the J gene TRBJ2-6, with D possibly being TRBD1 or TRBD2 (5 bases each). CDR1 is SEHNR, CDR2 FQNEAQ, per germline (reference sequence). Trimming pared 3 bases from V and 2 bases from J, leaving 8 bases between. This CDR3 is built from 15 residues. CDR3 amino acids: CASSFRGTGANVLTF. The CDR3 DNA sequence: TGTGCCAGCAGCTTTCGGGGCACTGGGGCCAACGTCCTGACTTTC.

This clonotype was seen ten or more times. The chain joins TRBV7-2 to TRBJ2-1; D perhaps matches TRBD2 (5 bases). The V and J ends lost 5 bases and 0 bases respectively, with 11 bases between them. This CDR3 contains 15 residues. Looked up from germline, CDR1 is SGHTA and CDR2 is FQGNSA. CDR3 residues: CASSLGLPSYNEQFF. The CDR3 nucleotides read TGTGCCAGCAGCCTCGGACTCCCCTCCTACAATGAGCAGTTCTTC.

This clonotype came up many times. This sequence joins TRBV5-1 and TRBJ2-5; D is perhaps TRBD1 (6 bases). There are 15 residues in the CDR3. Trimming left V 3 bases short and J 4 bases short, with 16 bases between. Germline lookup yields CDR1 SGHRS and CDR2 YFSETQ. CDR3 sequence (DNA): TGCGCCAGCAGCTCGGGGACACTCATATCAGAGACCCAGTACTTC. It codes for CASSSGTLISETQYF.

This chain joins TRBV3-1 and TRBJ1-5, with no clear D. CDR1 is LGHDT, CDR2 YNNKEL, per germline (reference sequence). Trimming took 1 base from V and 0 from J, leaving 4 bases between them. The CDR3 length is 14 residues. DNA for the CDR3: TGTGCCAGCAGCCAAGCGCATAGCAATCAGCCCCAGCATTTT. Residues: CASSQAHSNQPQHF.

This clonotype was recorded at least ten times. The CDR3 loop is CASSATSGGNEQFF. The DNA for the CDR3 is TGTGCCAGCAGCGCGACTAGCGGGGGTAATGAGCAGTTCTTC. The chain joins TRBV9 to TRBJ2-1, with 12 nucleotides matching TRBD2. Germline CDR1 and CDR2: SGDLS and YYNGEE. V shed 3 bases and J 7 bases; nucleotides not matched to a gene: 2. The CDR3 consists of 14 residues.

The sample holds many counts of this clonotype. CDR3: CASNREGVDEKLFF. As DNA, the CDR3 is TGCGCCAGCAACCGAGAGGGGGTTGACGAAAAACTGTTTTTT. The chain uses TRBV23-1 and TRBJ1-4, with TRBD1 as a possible D gene (6 bases). TRBV23-1 is noted as an ORF with a role that remains uncertain. With 7 bases removed from V and 8 bases from J, the gap between germline ends came to 17 bases. The CDR3 has 14 amino acids.

The chain combines TRBV29-1 with TRBJ1-2, with D unresolved. This CDR3 is built from 14 residues. The germline V gene encodes CDR1 SQVTM and CDR2 ANQGSEA. V shed 3 bases and J shed 2 bases, with 13 bases lying between them. The CDR3 DNA sequence: TGCAGCGTTGAGTCCAGAGGGATCAACTATGGCTACACCTTC. This gives the protein CSVESRGINYGYTF.

This clonotype showed up many times. This chain uses TRBV12-3 or TRBV12-4 with TRBJ1-2, with D tentatively TRBD1 (5 bases). The V gene lost 5 bases and the J gene lost 0 bases, with 16 bases spanning the gap. CDR3 length: 16 amino acids. This CDR3 reads CASSPGPTFTNYGYTF. CDR3 nucleotides: TGTGCCAGCAGTCCGGGGCCGACGTTCACTAACTATGGCTACACCTTC.

This chain links TRBV12-3 or TRBV12-4 with TRBJ1-1, with 7 bases identical to TRBD1. CDR3 length: 13 residues. V dropped 4 bases and J dropped 7; count of bases not matched to a gene: 6. CDR3 amino acids: CASSYDRALEAFF. The CDR3 coding sequence is TGTGCCAGCAGTTATGACAGGGCTCTTGAAGCTTTCTTT.

This clonotype was seen many times. The chain recombines TRBV15 with TRBJ2-7, with D hard to call. Trimming stripped 3 bases from V and 2 bases from J, with 11 bases between. This CDR3 comprises 14 residues. Per germline, CDR1 LNHNV and CDR2 YYDKDF (reference sequence). The CDR3 sequence is CATSRAAGTYEQYF. The CDR3 DNA reads as TGTGCCACCAGCAGGGCGGCAGGAACCTACGAGCAGTACTTC.

A few counts support this clonotype. This chain links TRBV14 with TRBJ2-1, with D unresolved. Germline V gives CDR1 SGHDN, CDR2 FVKESK. Trimming removed 2 bases from V and 4 bases from J, with 9 bases in between. This CDR3 is 14 amino acids long. This chain's CDR3 is CASSQKTAYNEQFF. The CDR3 coding sequence is TGTGCCAGCAGCCAAAAAACAGCATACAATGAGCAGTTCTTC. Supplemented by reference TRBV14 and TRBJ2-1, the full variable domain reads EAGVTQFPSHSVIEKGQTVTLRCDPISGHDNLYWYRRVMGKEIKFLLHFVKESKQDESGMPNNRFLAERTGGTYSTLKVQPAELEDSGVYFCASSQKTAYNEQFFGPGTRLTVL.

Here the CDR3 reads CARRVGDTQYF. Here the CDR3 DNA reads TGTGCCAGGAGAGTAGGCGATACGCAGTATTTT. The chain recombines TRBV2 with TRBJ2-3; D not certain. The germline V gene has CDR1 SNHLY and CDR2 FYNNEI. Trimming removed 9 bases at V and 6 bases at J, with 10 bases between. This CDR3 comprises 11 residues.

CDR3 residues: CASSRPSSSRTDTQYF. Here the CDR3 DNA reads TGTGCCAGCAGCCGACCCTCTAGCAGCCGCACAGATACGCAGTATTTT. The rearrangement uses TRBV12-3 or TRBV12-4 and TRBJ2-3, with D perhaps matching TRBD2 (5 bases). Trimming removed 6 bases at V and 1 base at J, with 17 bases between. The CDR3 length is 16 residues.

This clonotype was observed at least ten times. The chain couples TRBV27 to TRBJ2-2, with a possible D match to TRBD2 (6 bases). The germline gives CDR1 MNHEY, CDR2 SMNVEV (reference sequence). CDR3 length equals 16 residues. V was cut by 5 bases and J by 0 bases, with 13 bases left in between. This chain's CDR3 is CASSPTGTANTGELFF. The CDR3 DNA sequence: TGTGCCAGCAGTCCGACCGGGACTGCGAACACCGGGGAGCTGTTTTTT.

This clonotype was seen ten or more times. The chain recombines TRBV12-3 or TRBV12-4 with TRBJ1-1; D remains ambiguous. This CDR3 region has 16 residues. V dropped 3 bases and J dropped 6 bases, with 20 bases sitting between them. As DNA, the CDR3 is TGTGCCAGCAGTTTCGGATTTAGTGATATAGGTGCTGAAGCTTTCTTT. Translation gives CASSFGFSDIGAEAFF.

The gene calls are TRBV7-2 and TRBJ1-1; D ambiguous. V lost 6 bases to trimming and J lost 1 base, with 12 bases between them. From germline, CDR1 is SGHTA and CDR2 FQGNSA. The CDR3 is made up of 14 amino acids. The DNA of the CDR3 is TGTGCCAGCAGTGACCCAATATCGAACACTGAAGCTTTCTTT. As protein: CASSDPISNTEAFF.

This clonotype turned up a few times. The chain joins TRBV12-3 or TRBV12-4 to TRBJ1-1; D is ambiguous. The length of the CDR3 is 11 residues. The germline V and J ends were trimmed by 6 bases and 5 bases, with 7 bases remaining between them. CDR3 nucleotides: TGTGCCAGCAGGCTTAGGACTGAAGCTTTCTTT. Amino acids: CASRLRTEAFF.

This clonotype was detected only a few times. The chain carries TRBV7-9 and TRBJ1-1; a weak D match, TRBD1 (5 bases). Trimming removed 7 bases at V and 8 bases at J, with 14 bases between. This CDR3 has 12 residues. CDR1 and CDR2 from the germline V gene are SEHNR and FQNEAQ (reference sequence). CDR3 protein: CASMNQGGEAFF. The DNA of the CDR3 is TGTGCCAGCATGAACCAGGGTGGAGAAGCTTTCTTT.

The table lists this clonotype with many counts. This sequence joins TRBV29-1 and TRBJ1-1, with D tentatively TRBD1 (6 bases). Germline V lookup: CDR1 SQVTM, CDR2 ANQGSEA. The CDR3 is made up of 15 amino acids. V was cut by 5 bases and J by 0 bases, with 16 bases left in between. The CDR3, as DNA: TGCAGCGTTCAAACTGAGACAGGTATGAACACTGAAGCTTTCTTT. As protein: CSVQTETGMNTEAFF.

With respect to this clonotype: This may come from a read error, since a much larger clone is one base off. This chain links TRBV14 with TRBJ2-7; 13 bases fit TRBD2. Trimming took 4 bases from V and 3 from J; bases not matched to a gene: 12. The CDR3 contains 18 residues. Germline V lookup: CDR1 SGHDN, CDR2 FVKESK. As DNA, the CDR3 is TGTGCCAGCAGCCCCCGGACTAGCGGGGGCTTACGTCACTACGAGCAGTACTTC. Its protein product is CASSPRTSGGLRHYEQYF. Combining the CDR3 with reference TRBV14 and TRBJ2-7 gives the whole variable domain EAGVTQFPSHSVIEKGQTVTLRCDPISGHDNLYWYRRVMGKEIKFLLHFVKESKQDESGMPNNRFLAERTGGTYSTLKVQPAELEDSGVYFCASSPRTSGGLRHYEQYFGPGTRLTVT.